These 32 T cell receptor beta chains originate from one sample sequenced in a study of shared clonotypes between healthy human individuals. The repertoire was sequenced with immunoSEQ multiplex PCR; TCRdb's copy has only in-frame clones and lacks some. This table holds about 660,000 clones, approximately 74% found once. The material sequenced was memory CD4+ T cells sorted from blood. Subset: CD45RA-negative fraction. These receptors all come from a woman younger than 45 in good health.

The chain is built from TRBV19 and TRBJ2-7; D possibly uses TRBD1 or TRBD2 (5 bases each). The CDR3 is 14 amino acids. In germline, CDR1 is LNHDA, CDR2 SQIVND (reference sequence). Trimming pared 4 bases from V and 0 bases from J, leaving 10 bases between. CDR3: CASSNRDGSYEQYF. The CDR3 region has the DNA TGTGCCAGTAGTAACCGGGACGGCTCCTACGAGCAGTACTTC.

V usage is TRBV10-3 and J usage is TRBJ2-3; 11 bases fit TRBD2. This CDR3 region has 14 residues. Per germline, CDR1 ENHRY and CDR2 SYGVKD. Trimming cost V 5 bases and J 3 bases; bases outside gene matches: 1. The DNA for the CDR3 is TGTGCCATCAGTACTAGCGGGGGTACAGATACGCAGTATTTT. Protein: CAISTSGGTDTQYF.

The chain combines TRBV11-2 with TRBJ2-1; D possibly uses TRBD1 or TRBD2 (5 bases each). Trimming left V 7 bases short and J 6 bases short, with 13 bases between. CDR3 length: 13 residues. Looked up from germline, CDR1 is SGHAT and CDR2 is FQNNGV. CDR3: CASMRQGPNEQFF. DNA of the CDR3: TGTGCCAGCATGCGCCAGGGACCCAATGAGCAGTTCTTC.

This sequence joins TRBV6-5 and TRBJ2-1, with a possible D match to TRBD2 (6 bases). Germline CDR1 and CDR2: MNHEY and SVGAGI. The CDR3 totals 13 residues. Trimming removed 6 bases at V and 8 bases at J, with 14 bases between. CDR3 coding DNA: TGTGCCAGCAGGAAACTAGCTGGAGATGAGCAGTTCTTC. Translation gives CASRKLAGDEQFF.

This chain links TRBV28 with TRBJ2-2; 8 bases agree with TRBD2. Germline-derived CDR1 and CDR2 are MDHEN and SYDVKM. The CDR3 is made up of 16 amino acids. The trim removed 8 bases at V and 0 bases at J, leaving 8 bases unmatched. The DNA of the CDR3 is TGTGCCAGCCTTAGGATAGCGGGATCGAACACCGGGGAGCTGTTTTTT. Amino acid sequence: CASLRIAGSNTGELFF. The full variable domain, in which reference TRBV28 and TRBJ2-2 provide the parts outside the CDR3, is DVKVTQSSRYLVKRTGEKVFLECVQDMDHENMFWYRQDPGLGLRLIYFSYDVKMKEKGDIPEGYSVSREKKERFSLILESASTNQTSMYLCASLRIAGSNTGELFFGEGSRLTVL.

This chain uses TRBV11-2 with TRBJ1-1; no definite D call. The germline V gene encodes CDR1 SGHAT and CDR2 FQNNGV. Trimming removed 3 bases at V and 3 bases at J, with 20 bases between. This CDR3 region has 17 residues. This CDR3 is CASSFSTGLRKDTEAFF. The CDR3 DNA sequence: TGTGCCAGCAGCTTCTCAACCGGACTCCGCAAGGACACTGAAGCTTTCTTT.

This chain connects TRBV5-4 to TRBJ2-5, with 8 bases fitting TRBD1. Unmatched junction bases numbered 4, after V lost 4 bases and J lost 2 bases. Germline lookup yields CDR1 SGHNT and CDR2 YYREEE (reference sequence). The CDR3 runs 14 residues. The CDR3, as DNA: TGTGCCAGCAGCACTGGACAGGGACAAGAGACCCAGTACTTC. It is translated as CASSTGQGQETQYF.

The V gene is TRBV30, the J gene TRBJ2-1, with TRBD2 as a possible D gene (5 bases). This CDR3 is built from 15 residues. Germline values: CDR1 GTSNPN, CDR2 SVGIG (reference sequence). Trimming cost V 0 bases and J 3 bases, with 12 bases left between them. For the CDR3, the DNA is TGTGCCTGGAGTGTAACTAGGGCGTACTACAATGAGCAGTTCTTC. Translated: CAWSVTRAYYNEQFF.

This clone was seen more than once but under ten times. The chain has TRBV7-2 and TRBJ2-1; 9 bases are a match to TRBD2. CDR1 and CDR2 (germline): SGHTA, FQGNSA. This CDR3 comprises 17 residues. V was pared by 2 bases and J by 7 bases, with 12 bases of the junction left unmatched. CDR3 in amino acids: CASSLSGGRALGNEQFF. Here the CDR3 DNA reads TGTGCCAGCAGCTTATCTGGCGGGAGGGCCCTCGGTAATGAGCAGTTCTTC.

CDR3 in DNA: TGCAGTGCTACGGTTGAAGAGACCCAGTACTTC. It yields the protein CSATVEETQYF. The chain uses TRBV20-1 and TRBJ2-5, with unresolved D. CDR1 and CDR2 (germline): DFQATT, SNEGSKA (reference sequence). The V and J ends lost 4 bases and 3 bases respectively, with 6 bases between them. The CDR3 contains 11 residues.

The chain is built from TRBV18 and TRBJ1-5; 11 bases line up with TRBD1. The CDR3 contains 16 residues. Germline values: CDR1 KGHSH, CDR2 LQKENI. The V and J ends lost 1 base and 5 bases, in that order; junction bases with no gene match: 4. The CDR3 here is CASSPRGTGGDQPQHF. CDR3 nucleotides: TGTGCCAGCTCACCACGAGGGACAGGGGGTGATCAGCCCCAGCATTTT.

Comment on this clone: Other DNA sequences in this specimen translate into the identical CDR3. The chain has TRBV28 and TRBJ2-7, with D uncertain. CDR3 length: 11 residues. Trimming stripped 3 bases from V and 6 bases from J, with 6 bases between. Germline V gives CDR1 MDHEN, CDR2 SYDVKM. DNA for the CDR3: TGTGCCAGCAGTTTCAGAGGCGAGCAGTACTTC. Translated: CASSFRGEQYF. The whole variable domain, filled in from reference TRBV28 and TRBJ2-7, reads DVKVTQSSRYLVKRTGEKVFLECVQDMDHENMFWYRQDPGLGLRLIYFSYDVKMKEKGDIPEGYSVSREKKERFSLILESASTNQTSMYLCASSFRGEQYFGPGTRLTVT.

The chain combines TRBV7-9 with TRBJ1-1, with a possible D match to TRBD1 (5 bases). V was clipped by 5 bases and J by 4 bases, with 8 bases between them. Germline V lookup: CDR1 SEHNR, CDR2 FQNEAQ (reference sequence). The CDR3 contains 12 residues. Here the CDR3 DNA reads TGTGCCAGCAGCCAGGGCCCCACTGAAGCTTTCTTT. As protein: CASSQGPTEAFF.

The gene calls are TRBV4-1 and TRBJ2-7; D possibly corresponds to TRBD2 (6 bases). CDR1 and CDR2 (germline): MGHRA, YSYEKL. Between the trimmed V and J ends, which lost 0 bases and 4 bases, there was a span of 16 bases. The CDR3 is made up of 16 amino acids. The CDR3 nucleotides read TGCGCCAGCAGCCAAGATGGGACTTCTCTAACTTACGAGCAGTACTTC. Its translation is CASSQDGTSLTYEQYF.

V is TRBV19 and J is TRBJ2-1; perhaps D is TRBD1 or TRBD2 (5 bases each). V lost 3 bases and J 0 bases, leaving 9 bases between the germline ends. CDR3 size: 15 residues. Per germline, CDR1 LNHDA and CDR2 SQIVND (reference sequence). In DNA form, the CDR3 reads TGTGCCAGTAGTATCGGGGCTAACTCCTACAATGAGCAGTTCTTC. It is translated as CASSIGANSYNEQFF. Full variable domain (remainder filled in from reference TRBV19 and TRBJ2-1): DGGITQSPKYLFRKEGQNVTLSCEQNLNHDAMYWYRQDPGQGLRLIYYSQIVNDFQKGDIAEGYSVSREKKESFPLTVTSAQKNPTAFYLCASSIGANSYNEQFFGPGTRLTVL.

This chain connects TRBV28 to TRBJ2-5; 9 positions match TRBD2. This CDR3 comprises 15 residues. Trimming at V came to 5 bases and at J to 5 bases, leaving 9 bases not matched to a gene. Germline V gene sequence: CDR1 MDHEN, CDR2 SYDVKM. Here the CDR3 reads CASSPVSGRGETQYF. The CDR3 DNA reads TGTGCCAGCAGTCCAGTTAGCGGGAGAGGTGAGACCCAGTACTTC.

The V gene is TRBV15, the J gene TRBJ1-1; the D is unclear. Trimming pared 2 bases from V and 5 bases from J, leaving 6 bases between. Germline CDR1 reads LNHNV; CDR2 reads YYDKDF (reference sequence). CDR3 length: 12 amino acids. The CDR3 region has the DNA TGTGCCACCAGCAGACCCATGACTGAAGCTTTCTTT. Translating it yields CATSRPMTEAFF.

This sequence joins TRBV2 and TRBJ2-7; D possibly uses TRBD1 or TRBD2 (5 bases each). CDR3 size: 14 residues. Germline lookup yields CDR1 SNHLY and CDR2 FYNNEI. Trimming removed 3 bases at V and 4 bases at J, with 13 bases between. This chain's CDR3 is CASSDRREKYEQYF. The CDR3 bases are TGTGCCAGCAGTGATCGCAGGGAGAAGTACGAGCAGTACTTC.

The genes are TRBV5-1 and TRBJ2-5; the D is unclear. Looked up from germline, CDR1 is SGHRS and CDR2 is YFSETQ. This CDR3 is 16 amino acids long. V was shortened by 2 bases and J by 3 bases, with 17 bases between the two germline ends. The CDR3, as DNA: TGCGCCAGCAGCTTCGCCGGGCAACCCAACAAAGAGACCCAGTACTTC. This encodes CASSFAGQPNKETQYF. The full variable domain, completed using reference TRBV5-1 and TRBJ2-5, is KAGVTQTPRYLIKTRGQQVTLSCSPISGHRSVSWYQQTPGQGLQFLFEYFSETQRNKGNFPGRFSGRQFSNSRSEMNVSTLELGDSALYLCASSFAGQPNKETQYFGPGTRLLVL.

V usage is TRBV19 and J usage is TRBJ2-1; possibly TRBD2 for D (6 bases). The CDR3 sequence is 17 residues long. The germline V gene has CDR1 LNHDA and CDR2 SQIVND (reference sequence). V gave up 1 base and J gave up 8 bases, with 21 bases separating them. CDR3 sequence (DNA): TGTGCCAGTAGTATAGGGGGCCTAGCGAGGGTTTTGGATGAGCAGTTCTTC. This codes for CASSIGGLARVLDEQFF.

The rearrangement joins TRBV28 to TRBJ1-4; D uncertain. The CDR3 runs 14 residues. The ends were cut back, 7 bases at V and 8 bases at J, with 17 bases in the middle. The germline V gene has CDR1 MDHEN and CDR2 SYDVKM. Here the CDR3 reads CASTDPSQSEKLFF. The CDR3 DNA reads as TGTGCCAGCACCGACCCCTCACAAAGCGAAAAACTGTTTTTT.

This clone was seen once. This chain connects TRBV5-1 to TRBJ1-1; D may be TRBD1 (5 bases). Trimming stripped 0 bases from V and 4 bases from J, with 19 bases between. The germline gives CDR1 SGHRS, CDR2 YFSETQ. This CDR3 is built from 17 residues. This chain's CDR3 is CASSLAFSDIGGTEAFF. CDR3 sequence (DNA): TGCGCCAGCAGCTTGGCTTTCTCTGACATCGGGGGCACTGAAGCTTTCTTT.

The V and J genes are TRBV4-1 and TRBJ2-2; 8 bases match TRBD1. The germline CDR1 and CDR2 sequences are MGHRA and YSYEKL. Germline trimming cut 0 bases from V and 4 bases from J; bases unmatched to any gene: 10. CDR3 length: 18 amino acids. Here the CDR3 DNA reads TGCGCCAGCAGCCAAGACTTGGCCGGACAGGGAGGCACCGGGGAGCTGTTTTTT. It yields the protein CASSQDLAGQGGTGELFF.

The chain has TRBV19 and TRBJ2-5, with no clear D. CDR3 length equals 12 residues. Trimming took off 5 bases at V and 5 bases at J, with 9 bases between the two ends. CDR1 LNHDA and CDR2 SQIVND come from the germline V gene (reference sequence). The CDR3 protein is CASSGLRETQYF. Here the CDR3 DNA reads TGTGCCAGTAGTGGGCTGAGGGAGACCCAGTACTTC.

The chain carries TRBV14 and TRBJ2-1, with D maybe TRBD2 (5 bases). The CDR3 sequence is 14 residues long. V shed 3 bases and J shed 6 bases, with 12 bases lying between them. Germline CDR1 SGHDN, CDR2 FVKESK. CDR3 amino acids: CASSHLSAVNEQFF. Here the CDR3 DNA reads TGTGCCAGCAGCCACCTGTCAGCGGTCAATGAGCAGTTCTTC.

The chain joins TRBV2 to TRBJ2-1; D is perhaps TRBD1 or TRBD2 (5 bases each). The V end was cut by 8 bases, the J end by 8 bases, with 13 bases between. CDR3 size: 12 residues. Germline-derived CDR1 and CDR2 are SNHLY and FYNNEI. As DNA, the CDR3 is TGTGCCAGCCGGTCAGGGAGTTATGAGCAGTTCTTC. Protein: CASRSGSYEQFF.

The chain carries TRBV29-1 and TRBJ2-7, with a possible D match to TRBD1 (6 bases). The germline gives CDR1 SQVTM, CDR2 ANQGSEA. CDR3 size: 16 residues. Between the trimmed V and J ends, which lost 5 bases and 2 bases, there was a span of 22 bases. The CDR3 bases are TGCAGCGTTCTCATCCGGGCGTCCAGGGGCCCCTACGAGCAGTACTTC. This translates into CSVLIRASRGPYEQYF.

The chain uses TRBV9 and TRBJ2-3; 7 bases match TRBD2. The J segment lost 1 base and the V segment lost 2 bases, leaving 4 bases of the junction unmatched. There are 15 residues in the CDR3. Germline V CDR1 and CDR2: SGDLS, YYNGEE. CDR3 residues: CASSVSGLGTDTQYF. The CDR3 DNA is TGTGCCAGCAGCGTGTCTGGACTAGGCACAGATACGCAGTATTTT. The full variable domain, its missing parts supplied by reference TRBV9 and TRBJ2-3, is DSGVTQTPKHLITATGQRVTLRCSPRSGDLSVYWYQQSLDQGLQFLIQYYNGEERAKGNILERFSAQQFPDLHSELNLSSLELGDSALYFCASSVSGLGTDTQYFGPGTRLTVL.

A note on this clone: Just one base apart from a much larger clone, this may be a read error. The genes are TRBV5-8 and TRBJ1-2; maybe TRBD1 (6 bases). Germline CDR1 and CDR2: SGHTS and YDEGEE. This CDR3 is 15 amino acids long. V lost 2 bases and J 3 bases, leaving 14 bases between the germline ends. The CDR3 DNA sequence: TGTGCCAGCAGCTTCGTCGACAGGAATGACTATGGCTACACCTTC. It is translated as CASSFVDRNDYGYTF.

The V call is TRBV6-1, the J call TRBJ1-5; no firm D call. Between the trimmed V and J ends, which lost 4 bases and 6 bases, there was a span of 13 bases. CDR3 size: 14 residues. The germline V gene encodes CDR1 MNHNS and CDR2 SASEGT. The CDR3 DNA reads TGTGCCAGCAGTGGGGAGAGGGCAGGTCAGCCCCAGCATTTT. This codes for CASSGERAGQPQHF.

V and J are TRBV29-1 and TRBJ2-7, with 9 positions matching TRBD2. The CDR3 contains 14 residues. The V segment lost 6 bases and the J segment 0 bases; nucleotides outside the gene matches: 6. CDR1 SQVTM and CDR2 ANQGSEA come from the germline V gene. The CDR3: CSVKREVPSYEQYF. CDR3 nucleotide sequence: TGCAGCGTAAAGCGGGAGGTCCCCTCCTACGAGCAGTACTTC.

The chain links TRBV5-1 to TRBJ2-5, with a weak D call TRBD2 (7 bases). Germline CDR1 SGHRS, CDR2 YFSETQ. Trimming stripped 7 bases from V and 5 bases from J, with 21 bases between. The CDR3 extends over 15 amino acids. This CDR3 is CASATPTGGDETQYF. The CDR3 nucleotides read TGCGCCAGCGCCACCCCTACGGGGGGCGATGAGACCCAGTACTTC.